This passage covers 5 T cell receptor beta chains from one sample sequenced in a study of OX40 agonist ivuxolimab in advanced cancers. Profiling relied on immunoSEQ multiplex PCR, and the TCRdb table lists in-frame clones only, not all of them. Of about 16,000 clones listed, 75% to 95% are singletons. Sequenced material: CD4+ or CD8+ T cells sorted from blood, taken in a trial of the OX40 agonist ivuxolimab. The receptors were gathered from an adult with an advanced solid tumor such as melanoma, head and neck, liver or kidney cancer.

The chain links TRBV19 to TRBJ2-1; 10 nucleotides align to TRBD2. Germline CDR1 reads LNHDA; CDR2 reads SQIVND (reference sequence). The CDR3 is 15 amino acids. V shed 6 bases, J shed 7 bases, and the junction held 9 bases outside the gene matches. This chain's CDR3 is CASSRLAGALNEQFF. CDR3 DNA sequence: TGTGCCAGTAGCAGACTAGCGGGCGCACTAAATGAGCAGTTCTTC.

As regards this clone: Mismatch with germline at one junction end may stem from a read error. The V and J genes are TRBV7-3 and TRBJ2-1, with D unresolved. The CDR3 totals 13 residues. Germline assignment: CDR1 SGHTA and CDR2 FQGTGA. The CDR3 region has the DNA TGCGCCAGCAGCCAAGACTTCTACAATGAGCAGTTCTTC. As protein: CASSQDFYNEQFF.

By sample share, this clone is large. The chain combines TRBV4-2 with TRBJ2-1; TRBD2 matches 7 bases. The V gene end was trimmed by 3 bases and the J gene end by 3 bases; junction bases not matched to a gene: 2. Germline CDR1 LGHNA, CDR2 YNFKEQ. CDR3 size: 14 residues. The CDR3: CASSQGDYYNEQFF. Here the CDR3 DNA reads TGTGCCAGCAGCCAGGGGGACTACTACAATGAGCAGTTCTTC.

The CDR3 spells CASSFGRSSYNEQFF. For the CDR3, the DNA is TGTGCCAGCAGCTTCGGACGGAGCTCCTACAATGAGCAGTTCTTC. V gene TRBV13 combines with J gene TRBJ2-1, with D hard to call. Trimming pared 3 bases from V and 0 bases from J, leaving 9 bases between. The CDR3 has 15 residues. The germline V gene has CDR1 PRHDT and CDR2 FYEKMQ (reference sequence).

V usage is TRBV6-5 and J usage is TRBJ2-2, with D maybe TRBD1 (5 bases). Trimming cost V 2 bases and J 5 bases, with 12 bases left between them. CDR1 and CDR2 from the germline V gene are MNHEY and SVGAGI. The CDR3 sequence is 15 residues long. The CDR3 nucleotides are TGTGCCAGCAGTTACGGCCAGGGCGCTACCGGGGAGCTGTTTTTT. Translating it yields CASSYGQGATGELFF.